In this sample, the clone carrying this TCR beta chain turned up a few times. Its antigen is not known. CDR1 and CDR2 from the germline V gene are SGHRS and YFSETQ. This CDR3 is 14 amino acids long. V gave up 2 bases and J gave up 6 bases, with 13 bases separating them. TCRB transcripts that were expressed got sequenced, as all of the isolated RNA had been reverse transcribed. Sequencing used immunoSEQ multiplex PCR; TCRdb keeps in-frame clones, though not all of them. The sample includes about 230,000 clones, roughly 17% seen only once; the top ten take 0.085%. The data are from a study of beta chain features in type 1 diabetes. Points from the study as a whole: Type 1 diabetes patients had moderately but significantly shorter TCRB CDR3s in all four CD4+ subsets.

The rearrangement uses TRBV5-1 and TRBJ2-3; tentative D call: TRBD2 (5 bases). The sequence was collected from a man between 25 and 39 years old with type 1 diabetes. What was sequenced was naive CD4+ T cells from blood. This chain's CDR3 is CASSFERLGDTQYF. The CDR3 DNA is TGCGCCAGCAGCTTTGAGCGGCTGGGGGATACGCAGTATTTT.